The 30 T cell receptor beta chains presented below share a single source sample, sequenced in a study of neurological immune-mediated disorders. Each CDR3 protein gets one entry after TCRdb re-called the 5' RACE reads with MiXCR. The sample consists of tens of thousands of distinct CDR3 sequences, more than 2% of them appearing once. Sequenced: PBMCs. The receptors originated from a man in his forties or fifties with multiple sclerosis.

This clonotype was detected ten times or more. The chain is built from TRBV10-3 and TRBJ1-4; D gene uncertain. Germline V CDR1 and CDR2: ENHRY, SYGVKD. The V and J ends lost 6 bases and 6 bases respectively, with 8 bases between them. This CDR3 spans 12 amino acids. The CDR3 is CAISAQDEKLFF. The CDR3 coding sequence is TGTGCCATCAGCGCTCAAGATGAAAAACTGTTTTTT.

This clonotype was counted ten times or more. The chain links TRBV5-1 to TRBJ1-5, with 7 bases aligning to TRBD1. The germline V gene has CDR1 SGHRS and CDR2 YFSETQ. The V segment lost 1 base and the J segment 7 bases; nucleotides outside the gene matches: 2. The CDR3 has 13 residues. CDR3 DNA sequence: TGCGCCAGCAGCTTGAGGGGGCAACAGCCCCAGCATTTT. Its protein product is CASSLRGQQPQHF.

This clonotype was counted many times. V gene TRBV20-1 combines with J gene TRBJ1-1, with 8 bases identical to TRBD1. Looked up from germline, CDR1 is DFQATT and CDR2 is SNEGSKA (reference sequence). CDR3 size: 14 residues. After removal of 3 bases from V and 4 bases from J, the junction contained 7 bases not matched to a gene. The CDR3 coding sequence is TGCAGTGCTAGGTGGACGACAGGGGCCACTGAAGCTTTCTTT. As protein: CSARWTTGATEAFF.

This clonotype was picked up many times. The chain couples TRBV3-1 to TRBJ2-1; a possible D gene is TRBD2 (6 bases). The length of the CDR3 is 16 residues. Germline CDR1 reads LGHDT; CDR2 reads YNNKEL (reference sequence). V was cut by 0 bases and J by 7 bases, with 16 bases left in between. CDR3 residues: CASSQDSVGGENEQFF. The CDR3 DNA sequence: TGTGCCAGCAGCCAAGATTCCGTCGGAGGGGAAAATGAGCAGTTCTTC.

This clonotype was observed at least ten times. CDR3 nucleotides: TGCAGTGCTGAGACAGGGCGGGCAGATACGCAGTATTTT. It codes for CSAETGRADTQYF. The chain carries TRBV20-1 and TRBJ2-3, with 7 bases aligning to TRBD1. The J segment lost 4 bases and the V segment lost 5 bases, leaving 6 bases of the junction unmatched. Germline assignment: CDR1 DFQATT and CDR2 SNEGSKA (reference sequence). This CDR3 has 13 amino acids.

The sample holds many counts of this clonotype. The rearrangement joins TRBV10-3 to TRBJ1-2; D uncertain. The germline CDR1 and CDR2 sequences are ENHRY and SYGVKD. Deletions cut 3 bases from V and 8 bases from J, with 13 bases between. The CDR3 totals 13 residues. CDR3 coding DNA: TGTGCCATCAGTGATGAGGGTTCGCGGGGCTACACCTTC. Translating it yields CAISDEGSRGYTF.

This clonotype was counted many times. This chain connects TRBV19 to TRBJ1-6; D is perhaps TRBD1 (5 bases). This CDR3 is 14 amino acids long. Trimming removed 3 bases at V and 10 bases at J, with 13 bases between. Germline loops: CDR1 LNHDA, CDR2 SQIVND (reference sequence). The CDR3 here is CASSIGGVGSPLHF. As DNA, the CDR3 is TGTGCCAGTAGTATCGGGGGTGTGGGGTCACCCCTCCACTTT.

Ten or more counts support this clonotype. The V and J genes are TRBV5-1 and TRBJ2-6, with D possibly TRBD1 on 6 matching bases. The germline gives CDR1 SGHRS, CDR2 YFSETQ. The V gene lost 2 bases and the J gene lost 2 bases, with 14 bases spanning the gap. The CDR3 consists of 17 residues. The CDR3 sequence is CASSFGRGEAGANVLTF. DNA of the CDR3: TGCGCCAGCAGCTTCGGCAGGGGAGAGGCTGGGGCCAACGTCCTGACTTTC.

This clonotype was recorded many times. The CDR3 spells CASSFQGARYGYTF. The CDR3, as DNA: TGTGCCAGCAGCTTTCAGGGGGCAAGGTATGGCTACACCTTC. V gene TRBV5-6 combines with J gene TRBJ1-2; 8 positions match TRBD1. The CDR3 spans 14 residues. Germline CDR1 SGHDT, CDR2 YYEEEE. The junction had 5 bases not matched to a gene; V was cut back by 2 bases and J by 5 bases.

This clonotype showed up many times. This sequence joins TRBV3-1 and TRBJ2-7, with 11 bases aligning to TRBD2. After removal of 1 base from V and 2 bases from J, the junction contained 13 bases not matched to a gene. The CDR3 covers 19 residues. Per the germline V gene, CDR1 is LGHDT and CDR2 is YNNKEL (reference sequence). For the CDR3, the DNA is TGTGCCAGCAGCCAAGGACCCCCGAAACTAGCGGGGGCTACCTACGAGCAGTACTTC. Amino acids: CASSQGPPKLAGATYEQYF.

This clonotype is medium-sized. The V and J genes are TRBV7-2 and TRBJ2-2; 10 bases line up with TRBD2. V shed 4 bases and J 11 bases; nucleotides not matched to a gene: 7. The CDR3 is 14 residues long. Germline lookup yields CDR1 SGHTA and CDR2 FQGNSA. CDR3 coding DNA: TGTGCCAGCAGCTCACCTAAGCGGGGGGGAGAGCTGTTTTTT. Encoded protein: CASSSPKRGGELFF.

This clonotype was detected ten times or more. The chain combines TRBV24-1 with TRBJ2-3, with 8 bases lining up with TRBD1. The trim removed 3 bases at V and 1 base at J, leaving 8 bases unmatched. The CDR3 length is 17 residues. In germline, CDR1 is KGHDR, CDR2 SFDVKD. CDR3 nucleotides: TGTGCCACCAGTGATCCCGAAACAGGGGGTGGCACAGATACGCAGTATTTT. It translates to CATSDPETGGGTDTQYF.

This clonotype was seen ten or more times. This rearrangement joins TRBV20-1 to TRBJ2-3; possibly TRBD1 for D (5 bases). Germline-derived CDR1 and CDR2 are DFQATT and SNEGSKA (reference sequence). With 6 bases removed from V and 2 bases from J, the gap between germline ends came to 15 bases. The CDR3 length is 14 residues. In DNA form, the CDR3 reads TGCAGTGCCACCGGACACCGTTCCACAGATACGCAGTATTTT. It is translated as CSATGHRSTDTQYF.

This clonotype has a count of ten or more. This chain connects TRBV5-1 to TRBJ2-7; unclear D gene. The V and J ends lost 3 bases and 0 bases respectively, with 10 bases between them. The CDR3 extends over 14 amino acids. CDR1 is SGHRS, CDR2 YFSETQ, per germline. The CDR3 sequence: CASSYDSSSYEQYF. CDR3 DNA sequence: TGCGCCAGCAGCTACGACTCAAGCTCCTACGAGCAGTACTTC.

This clonotype has a count of ten or more. The V call is TRBV20-1, the J call TRBJ2-3; D gene uncertain. Germline lookup yields CDR1 DFQATT and CDR2 SNEGSKA (reference sequence). The CDR3 totals 12 residues. The V end was cut by 4 bases, the J end by 0 bases, with 5 bases between. As DNA, the CDR3 is TGCAGTGCTATCGGGAGCACAGATACGCAGTATTTT. It translates to CSAIGSTDTQYF.

In its sample, this clonotype was seen many times. The chain recombines TRBV5-1 with TRBJ1-2; tentative D call: TRBD1 (5 bases). Germline CDR1 is SGHRS and CDR2 is YFSETQ. Trimming shortened V by 0 bases and J by 4 bases, and 7 bases separated the two germline ends. CDR3 length: 13 residues. This CDR3 reads CASSLEGPYGYTF. For the CDR3, the DNA is TGCGCCAGCAGCTTGGAGGGGCCCTATGGCTACACCTTC.

This clonotype was seen many times. The V gene is TRBV15, the J gene TRBJ2-5; 8 positions match TRBD2. Germline V CDR1 and CDR2: LNHNV, YYDKDF (reference sequence). This CDR3 contains 15 residues. V was pared by 0 bases and J by 3 bases, with 3 bases of the junction left unmatched. CDR3 loop: CATSREVLAEETQYF. The CDR3 nucleotides are TGTGCCACCAGCAGAGAGGTACTAGCGGAAGAGACCCAGTACTTC.

Remarks on this clonotype: A much bigger clone sits one base away, suggesting this may be a read error. The DNA for the CDR3 is TGCAGTGCTAGAACGGACAATGGGGCCTACGAGCAGTACTTC. It encodes CSARTDNGAYEQYF. The V call is TRBV20-1, the J call TRBJ2-7; weak D call: TRBD1 (5 bases). The ends were cut back, 2 bases at V and 2 bases at J, with 13 bases in the middle. Germline V lookup: CDR1 DFQATT, CDR2 SNEGSKA (reference sequence). This CDR3 comprises 14 residues.

Remarks on this clonotype: Germline is not matched at one junction end, which may reflect a read error. The chain carries TRBV30 and TRBJ1-5; D is undetermined. The V gene's germline CDR1 is GTSNPN and CDR2 SVGIG (reference sequence). CDR3 size: 13 residues. CDR3 region: CAWNRDSNQPQNF. The CDR3 DNA reads TGTGCCTGGAATCGGGATAGCAATCAGCCCCAGAATTTT.

This clonotype was detected many times. This chain connects TRBV7-3 to TRBJ2-1; no definite D call. Trimming cost V 1 base and J 10 bases, with 8 bases left between them. The CDR3 has 12 amino acids. The germline V gene encodes CDR1 SGHTA and CDR2 FQGTGA. The CDR3 is CASSLKGKEQFF. The CDR3 nucleotides read TGTGCCAGCAGCTTAAAGGGTAAGGAGCAGTTCTTC.

At least ten counts were recorded for this clonotype. V is TRBV20-1 and J is TRBJ1-1, with D tentatively TRBD1 (5 bases). Germline CDR1 reads DFQATT; CDR2 reads SNEGSKA (reference sequence). The CDR3 sequence is 15 residues long. V lost 5 bases and J lost 4, with 20 bases in between. The CDR3, as DNA: TGCAGTGCTTCCCGAGCCAGGGCAAGAAGCACTGAAGCTTTCTTT. It translates to CSASRARARSTEAFF.

Remarks on this clonotype: Being one base from a much bigger clone, this may be a read error. The chain is built from TRBV3-1 and TRBJ2-7, with D hard to call. Germline lookup yields CDR1 LGHDT and CDR2 YNNKEL (reference sequence). The CDR3 sequence is 13 residues long. V was clipped by 4 bases and J by 6 bases, with 13 bases between them. CDR3 sequence reads: CASSPEKGSEQYF. In DNA form, the CDR3 reads TGTGCCAGCAGCCCCGAAAAGGGAAGCGAGCAGTACTTC.

This clonotype was counted ten times or more. The rearrangement uses TRBV15 and TRBJ1-1; unclear D gene. Germline-derived CDR1 and CDR2 are LNHNV and YYDKDF (reference sequence). The CDR3 covers 13 residues. The V end lost 3 bases, the J end lost 1 base, and 6 bases lay between the germline ends. The chain's CDR3 is CATSRAGNTEAFF. The CDR3, as DNA: TGTGCCACCAGCAGGGCGGGGAACACTGAAGCTTTCTTT.

This clonotype was counted at least ten times. V gene TRBV7-8 combines with J gene TRBJ2-5, with D hard to call. The CDR3 covers 12 residues. The V gene's germline CDR1 is SGHVS and CDR2 FQNEAQ. V was clipped by 5 bases and J by 2 bases, with 6 bases between them. CDR3 DNA sequence: TGTGCCAGCAGCCAGGATCAAGAGACCCAGTACTTC. Its protein is CASSQDQETQYF.

This clonotype has a count of ten or more. V and J are TRBV7-9 and TRBJ2-2; TRBD2 agrees at 7 bases. Germline lookup yields CDR1 SEHNR and CDR2 FQNEAQ (reference sequence). The V segment lost 4 bases and the J segment 4 bases; nucleotides outside the gene matches: 6. The length of the CDR3 is 15 residues. The CDR3 bases are TGTGCCAGCAGCTGGAGCGGGGCCTCCACCGGGGAGCTGTTTTTT. It yields the protein CASSWSGASTGELFF.

At least ten counts were recorded for this clonotype. The chain recombines TRBV6-2 or TRBV6-3 with TRBJ2-3; unclear D gene. The CDR3 length is 14 residues. Germline V gene sequence: CDR1 MNHEY, CDR2 SVGEGT. V gave up 0 bases and J gave up 3 bases, with 7 bases separating them. As DNA, the CDR3 is TGTGCCAGCAGTTACTCGCCTAGGACAGATACGCAGTATTTT. The encoded protein is CASSYSPRTDTQYF.

This clonotype was picked up many times. The V call is TRBV5-1, the J call TRBJ2-3; D might be TRBD2 (5 bases). Deletions cut 4 bases from V and 2 bases from J, with 14 bases between. The length of the CDR3 is 15 residues. Germline V lookup: CDR1 SGHRS, CDR2 YFSETQ. Written as DNA, the CDR3 is TGCGCCAGCAGCACCCCTGGCGGGTCCACAGATACGCAGTATTTT. Translation gives CASSTPGGSTDTQYF.

This clonotype was observed at least ten times. The gene calls are TRBV5-1 and TRBJ2-7; TRBD2 matches 7 bases. The ends lost 3 bases at V and 2 bases at J; junction bases unmatched: 11. The germline CDR1 and CDR2 sequences are SGHRS and YFSETQ. The CDR3 is made up of 16 amino acids. The DNA for the CDR3 is TGCGCCAGCAGCTGGGGAGAGGGGCTAGCGGCCTACGAGCAGTACTTC. It specifies CASSWGEGLAAYEQYF.

Ten or more counts support this clonotype. The V and J genes are TRBV11-2 and TRBJ2-1; D tentatively reads TRBD1 or TRBD2 (5 bases each). V was clipped by 5 bases and J by 0 bases, with 14 bases between them. This CDR3 region has 16 residues. From germline, CDR1 is SGHAT and CDR2 FQNNGV. The CDR3 is CASSGWGRTSYNEQFF. DNA for the CDR3: TGTGCCAGCAGCGGTTGGGGGAGAACCTCCTACAATGAGCAGTTCTTC. Supplemented by reference TRBV11-2 and TRBJ2-1, the full variable domain reads EAGVAQSPRYKIIEKRQSVAFWCNPISGHATLYWYQQILGQGPKLLIQFQNNGVVDDSQLPKDRFSAERLKGVDSTLKIQPAKLEDSAVYLCASSGWGRTSYNEQFFGPGTRLTVL.

In this sample, this clonotype turned up many times. The chain carries TRBV7-2 and TRBJ2-7, with TRBD2 matching over 12 bases. CDR1 and CDR2 (germline): SGHTA, FQGNSA. CDR3 length equals 15 residues. Trimming took 4 bases from V and 3 from J; bases not matched to a gene: 4. The CDR3 region has the DNA TGTGCCAGCAGCTGGACTAGCGGGGCGAACTACGAGCAGTACTTC. Translating gives CASSWTSGANYEQYF.